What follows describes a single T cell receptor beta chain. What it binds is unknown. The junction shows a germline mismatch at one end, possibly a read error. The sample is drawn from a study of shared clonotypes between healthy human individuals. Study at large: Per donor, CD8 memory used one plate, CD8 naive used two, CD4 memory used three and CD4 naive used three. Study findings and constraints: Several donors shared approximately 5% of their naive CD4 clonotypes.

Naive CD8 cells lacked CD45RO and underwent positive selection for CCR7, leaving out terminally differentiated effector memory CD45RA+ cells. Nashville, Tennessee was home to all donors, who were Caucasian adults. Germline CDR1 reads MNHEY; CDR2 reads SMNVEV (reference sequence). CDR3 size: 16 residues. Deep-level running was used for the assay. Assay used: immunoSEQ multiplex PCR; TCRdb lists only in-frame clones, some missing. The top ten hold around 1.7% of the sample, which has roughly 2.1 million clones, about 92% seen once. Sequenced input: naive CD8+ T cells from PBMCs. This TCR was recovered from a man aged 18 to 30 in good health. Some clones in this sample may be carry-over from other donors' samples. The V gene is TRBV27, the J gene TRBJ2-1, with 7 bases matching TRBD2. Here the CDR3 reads CASSVSSGDSYNEQFF. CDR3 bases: TGTGCCAGCAGTGTATCTAGCGGCGATTCCTACAATGAGCAGTTCTTC.